This paragraph reports one T cell receptor (beta chain). This sample was included in a study of blood T cell repertoires in COVID-19. Study details: Donors in the United States, Italy and Spain gave samples during acute or convalescent COVID-19. The cDNA or gDNA used as material had been derived from T cells, B-cell-depleted T cells, or PBMCs.

In the original analysis: Reference gene primers were amplified, and this amplification served to estimate nucleated cell counts. Sequenced by immunoSEQ multiplex PCR; TCRdb stores in-frame clones only, minus some. That table supplies the V and J calls and clone size; D and trimming were determined from the DNA. This sample yields about 200,000 clones, of which roughly 80% are seen a single time; 5.5% to 7% belongs to the top ten. Sequenced sample: peripheral blood. The TCR was taken from a woman in her sixties or seventies with acute or convalescent COVID-19.

Written as DNA, the CDR3 is TGTGCCAGCTCCCAGCGGGGAATCCGGGCAGATACGCAGTATTTT. Its protein product is CASSQRGIRADTQYF. The V gene is TRBV27, the J gene TRBJ2-3, with 7 bases matching TRBD2. With V trimmed by 8 bases and J by 4 bases, 12 bases remained unmatched. The germline CDR1 and CDR2 sequences are MNHEY and SMNVEV (reference sequence). This CDR3 has 15 residues.